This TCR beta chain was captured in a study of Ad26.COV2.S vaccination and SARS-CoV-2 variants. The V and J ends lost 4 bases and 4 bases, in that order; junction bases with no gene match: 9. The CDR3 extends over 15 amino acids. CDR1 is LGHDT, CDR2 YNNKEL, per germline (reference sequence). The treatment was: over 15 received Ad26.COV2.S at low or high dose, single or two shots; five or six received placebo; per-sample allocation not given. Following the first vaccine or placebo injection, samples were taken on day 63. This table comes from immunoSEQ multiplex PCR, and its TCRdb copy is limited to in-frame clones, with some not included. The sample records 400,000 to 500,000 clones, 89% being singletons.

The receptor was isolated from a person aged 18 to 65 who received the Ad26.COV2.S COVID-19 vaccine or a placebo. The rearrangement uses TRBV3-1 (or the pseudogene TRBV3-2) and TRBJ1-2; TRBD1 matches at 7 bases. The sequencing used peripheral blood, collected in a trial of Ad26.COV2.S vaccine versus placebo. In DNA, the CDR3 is TGTGCCAGCAGCCCGAAATTGGGACAGAGCTATGGCTACACCTTC. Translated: CASSPKLGQSYGYTF.